What follows are 21 T cell receptor beta chains derived from one specimen sequenced in a study of cytomegalovirus exposure and HLA in healthy donors. PCR amplification relied on 60 Vbeta primers (plus 13 Jbeta primers). Sequencing used immunoSEQ multiplex PCR; TCRdb keeps in-frame clones, though not all of them. This table has tens of thousands of clones, about four fifths appearing once. The sample taken for sequencing was PBMCs. The receptors originated from a woman in her thirties in good health and CMV-seronegative.

This clone was found once. The V gene is TRBV29-1, the J gene TRBJ2-6, with a weak D call TRBD1 (7 bases). CDR3 length equals 15 residues. Germline loops: CDR1 SQVTM, CDR2 ANQGSEA. Trimming took 7 bases from V and 0 from J, leaving 13 bases between them. The DNA of the CDR3 is TGCAGCGCCAGACAGGGAGGCTCTGGGGCCAACGTCCTGACTTTC. Encoded protein: CSARQGGSGANVLTF.

This clone was seen a single time. The chain uses TRBV18 and TRBJ1-2; 7 bases are shared with TRBD1. The CDR3 length is 14 residues. Losses at the gene ends were 3 bases for V and 2 bases for J; bases not matched to a gene: 3. The germline CDR1 and CDR2 sequences are KGHSH and LQKENI. This chain's CDR3 is CASSPSGQNYGYTF. CDR3 DNA sequence: TGTGCCAGCTCACCGTCGGGACAGAACTATGGCTACACCTTC.

The chain uses TRBV5-1 and TRBJ1-1; no clear D. V lost 3 bases and J 2 bases, leaving 8 bases between the germline ends. CDR3 length: 13 amino acids. Germline V gene data show CDR1 as SGHRS and CDR2 as YFSETQ. The CDR3: CASSWERNTEAFF. DNA for the CDR3: TGCGCCAGCAGCTGGGAGAGAAACACTGAAGCTTTCTTT.

This clone showed up just a few times. This chain joins TRBV5-1 and TRBJ1-2; a possible D gene is TRBD1 (5 bases). From germline, CDR1 is SGHRS and CDR2 YFSETQ. V shed 0 bases and J shed 3 bases, with 9 bases lying between them. This CDR3 is built from 14 residues. The chain's CDR3 is CASSLVGADYGYTF. The DNA for the CDR3 is TGCGCCAGCAGCTTGGTTGGGGCGGACTATGGCTACACCTTC. The full variable domain, with the rest looked up from reference TRBV5-1 and TRBJ1-2, is KAGVTQTPRYLIKTRGQQVTLSCSPISGHRSVSWYQQTPGQGLQFLFEYFSETQRNKGNFPGRFSGRQFSNSRSEMNVSTLELGDSALYLCASSLVGADYGYTFGSGTRLTVV.

This clone has a single count. This chain joins TRBV4-1 and TRBJ2-5; 14 bases are a match to TRBD2. Trimming removed 3 bases from V and 4 bases from J; junction bases left unmatched: 13. CDR3 length: 19 residues. Germline V lookup: CDR1 MGHRA, CDR2 YSYEKL. In DNA form, the CDR3 reads TGCGCCAGCAGCCATCCCTGGGGACTAGCGGGGGAGTATGGAGAGACCCAGTACTTC. This encodes CASSHPWGLAGEYGETQYF.

V and J are TRBV19 and TRBJ2-7; 7 bases agree with TRBD1. V gave up 5 bases and J gave up 6 bases; unmatched junction bases: 10. This CDR3 contains 14 residues. Germline CDR1 LNHDA, CDR2 SQIVND (reference sequence). The CDR3 DNA reads TGTGCCAGTAGTTTCCAGACAGGGTCAGGCGAGCAGTACTTC. Translated, it gives CASSFQTGSGEQYF.

J is TRBJ2-1 and V is TRBV20-1; D may be TRBD2 (6 bases). The CDR3 consists of 11 residues. Germline V gene sequence: CDR1 DFQATT, CDR2 SNEGSKA (reference sequence). V lost 5 bases to trimming and J lost 6 bases, with 8 bases between them. As DNA, the CDR3 is TGCAGTGCTCCCGGGGGCAATGAGCAGTTCTTC. This gives the protein CSAPGGNEQFF.

This sequence joins TRBV6-5 and TRBJ2-5; 8 bases match TRBD2. V gave up 4 bases and J gave up 5 bases; unmatched junction bases: 9. The CDR3 extends over 15 amino acids. CDR1 is MNHEY, CDR2 SVGAGI, per germline. The CDR3 protein is CASSSSSGGGETQYF. The CDR3, as DNA: TGTGCCAGCAGTTCCTCAAGCGGGGGCGGGGAGACCCAGTACTTC.

Only a few counts were recorded for this clone. The chain employs TRBV11-2 and TRBJ1-2; tentative D call: TRBD1 (6 bases). Germline V gene sequence: CDR1 SGHAT, CDR2 FQNNGV. The CDR3 is made up of 16 amino acids. The germline V and J ends were trimmed by 5 bases and 5 bases, with 21 bases remaining between them. In DNA, the CDR3 is TGTGCCAGCAGCAGCCACAGGGACGAAACCCAGTATGGCTACACCTTC. Its protein is CASSSHRDETQYGYTF.

This clone is a singleton in its sample. The chain carries TRBV6-5 and TRBJ2-1, with 8 nucleotides matching TRBD1. V was clipped by 2 bases and J by 15 bases; unmatched bases: 9. The CDR3 runs to 13 residues. Germline CDR1 and CDR2: MNHEY and SVGAGI. CDR3 amino acids: CASSYRSDRVAFF. CDR3 sequence (DNA): TGTGCCAGCAGTTACCGATCGGACAGGGTTGCGTTCTTC.

This rearrangement joins TRBV2 to TRBJ1-1; no clear D. The germline V gene has CDR1 SNHLY and CDR2 FYNNEI. V lost 2 bases and J lost 4, with 11 bases in between. There are 14 residues in the CDR3. CDR3 nucleotides: TGTGCCAGCAGTGAACCGGGTCTGGGCACTGAAGCTTTCTTT. Protein product: CASSEPGLGTEAFF.

This chain connects TRBV2 to TRBJ1-1; TRBD1 matches at 9 bases. Germline values: CDR1 SNHLY, CDR2 FYNNEI. The CDR3 loop spans 16 amino acids. V shed 8 bases and J 4 bases; nucleotides not matched to a gene: 14. The CDR3, as DNA: TGTGCCAGCGCGCGAGACAGGGGGAGAGGAAGCACTGAAGCTTTCTTT. Its protein is CASARDRGRGSTEAFF.

This clone was counted between two and nine times. V usage is TRBV29-1 and J usage is TRBJ2-1; TRBD1 aligns across 10 bases. CDR3 length: 13 residues. V lost 8 bases to trimming and J lost 4 bases; unmatched junction nucleotides: 5. Germline loops: CDR1 SQVTM, CDR2 ANQGSEA. The CDR3 DNA reads TGCAGCTCTAGGACAGGGGGTTACAATGAGCAGTTCTTC. This translates into CSSRTGGYNEQFF.

This clone was counted once. The genes are TRBV28 and TRBJ1-2; 10 positions agree with TRBD1. This CDR3 has 14 amino acids. CDR1 MDHEN and CDR2 SYDVKM come from the germline V gene. Germline trimming cut 9 bases from V and 4 bases from J; bases unmatched to any gene: 8. CDR3 coding DNA: TGTGCCAGTAAGACAGGGGGCGAAGTCTATGGCTACACCTTC. This encodes CASKTGGEVYGYTF.

The chain combines TRBV14 with TRBJ1-3; D is possibly TRBD1 (5 bases). The V end was cut by 9 bases, the J end by 4 bases, with 16 bases between. The germline CDR1 and CDR2 sequences are SGHDN and FVKESK. The CDR3 is made up of 14 amino acids. The CDR3 loop reads CASRRGGGGNTIYF. CDR3 nucleotide sequence: TGTGCCAGTCGCCGCGGGGGTGGCGGAAACACCATATATTTT.

The CDR3 reads CASRPDSGNTIYF. DNA of the CDR3: TGTGCCAGTAGACCGGACAGTGGAAACACCATATATTTT. The chain recombines TRBV19 with TRBJ1-3; TRBD1 might be the D (6 bases). V gave up 6 bases and J gave up 3 bases, with 9 bases separating them. The germline CDR1 and CDR2 sequences are LNHDA and SQIVND (reference sequence). This CDR3 is built from 13 residues. The variable domain in full, with the rest retrieved from reference TRBV19 and TRBJ1-3, is DGGITQSPKYLFRKEGQNVTLSCEQNLNHDAMYWYRQDPGQGLRLIYYSQIVNDFQKGDIAEGYSVSREKKESFPLTVTSAQKNPTAFYLCASRPDSGNTIYFGEGSWLTVV.

The V call is TRBV11-2, the J call TRBJ1-2; TRBD1 might be the D (5 bases). V gave up 4 bases and J gave up 5 bases, with 20 bases separating them. Per germline, CDR1 SGHAT and CDR2 FQNNGV. The CDR3 is 16 amino acids. CDR3 residues: CASSSHTGPPRYGYTF. For the CDR3, the DNA is TGTGCCAGCAGCTCCCATACAGGACCCCCGAGGTATGGCTACACCTTC.

This clone turned up a few times. The chain links TRBV29-1 to TRBJ2-1; TRBD1 aligns across 10 bases. The CDR3 loop spans 13 amino acids. The germline CDR1 and CDR2 sequences are SQVTM and ANQGSEA. J was trimmed by 1 base and V by 7 bases; bases with no gene match: 1. CDR3 sequence: CSAGQGSYNEQFF. CDR3 coding DNA: TGCAGCGCGGGACAGGGGTCCTACAATGAGCAGTTCTTC.

This chain uses TRBV19 with TRBJ1-1, with D unresolved. CDR1 and CDR2 (germline): LNHDA, SQIVND (reference sequence). V was shortened by 4 bases and J by 3 bases, with 9 bases between the two germline ends. The CDR3 covers 13 residues. The CDR3 loop reads CASSTTRDTEAFF. CDR3 DNA sequence: TGTGCCAGTAGTACGACTAGGGACACTGAAGCTTTCTTT.

Here the CDR3 reads CASSVGGGTGNEKLFF. CDR3 DNA: TGTGCCAGCAGCGTGGGAGGGGGGACAGGGAATGAAAAACTGTTTTTT. The chain carries TRBV9 and TRBJ1-4, with 9 nucleotides matching TRBD1. Looked up from germline, CDR1 is SGDLS and CDR2 is YYNGEE. The V segment lost 2 bases and the J segment 5 bases; nucleotides outside the gene matches: 7. The CDR3 is 16 amino acids. The entire variable domain, with the rest obtained from reference TRBV9 and TRBJ1-4, is as follows: DSGVTQTPKHLITATGQRVTLRCSPRSGDLSVYWYQQSLDQGLQFLIQYYNGEERAKGNILERFSAQQFPDLHSELNLSSLELGDSALYFCASSVGGGTGNEKLFFGSGTQLSVL.

This chain joins TRBV28 and TRBJ1-1; the match to TRBD1 covers 11 bases. Germline CDR1 MDHEN, CDR2 SYDVKM. The CDR3 is 13 amino acids. V lost 6 bases and J lost 8; bases outside the gene matches: 5. The DNA for the CDR3 is TGTGCCAGCAGGGACAGGGGGCGAGGGGAAGCTTTCTTT. Its protein product is CASRDRGRGEAFF.